This TCR beta chain was captured in a study of T cell responses to AZD1222 COVID-19 vaccine. Study as a whole: Second-dose schedules of about 4 or about 12 weeks were combined.

TCRdb's table, derived via immunoSEQ multiplex PCR, lists solely in-frame clones and lacks some. The sample lists 110,000 to 150,000 clones; around 90% were seen once. V was cut by 5 bases and J by 2 bases, with 10 bases left in between. This CDR3 is 14 amino acids long. Germline loops: CDR1 SGHTA, CDR2 FQGTGA. Study conclusions and caveats: Regions left unmutated in variants are reportedly the target of nearly half of spike-specific TCRs.

With respect to this clone: Its specificity is unknown.

The chain recombines TRBV7-3 with TRBJ1-3; D not resolved. The material sequenced was peripheral blood, taken on day 0 of AZD1222 vaccination. The clonotype comes from an adult in good health. The CDR3: CASSPRAPGNTIYF. For the CDR3, the DNA is TGTGCCAGCAGCCCCCGCGCTCCTGGAAACACCATATATTTT.